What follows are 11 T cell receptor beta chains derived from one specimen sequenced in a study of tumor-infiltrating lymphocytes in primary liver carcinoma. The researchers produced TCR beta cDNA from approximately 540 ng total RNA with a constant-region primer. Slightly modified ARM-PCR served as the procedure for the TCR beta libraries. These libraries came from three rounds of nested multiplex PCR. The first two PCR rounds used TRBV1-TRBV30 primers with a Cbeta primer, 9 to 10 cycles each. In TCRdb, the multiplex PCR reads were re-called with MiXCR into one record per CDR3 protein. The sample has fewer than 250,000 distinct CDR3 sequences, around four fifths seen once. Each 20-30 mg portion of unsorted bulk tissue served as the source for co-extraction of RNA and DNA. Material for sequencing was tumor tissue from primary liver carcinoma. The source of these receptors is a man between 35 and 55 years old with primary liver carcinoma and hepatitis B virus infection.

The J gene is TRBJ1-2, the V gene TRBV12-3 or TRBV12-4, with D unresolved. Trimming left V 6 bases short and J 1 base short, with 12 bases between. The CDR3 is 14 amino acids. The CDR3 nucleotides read TGTGCCAGCAGCCCCTCGGTGAGTAACTATGGCTACACCTTC. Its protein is CASSPSVSNYGYTF.

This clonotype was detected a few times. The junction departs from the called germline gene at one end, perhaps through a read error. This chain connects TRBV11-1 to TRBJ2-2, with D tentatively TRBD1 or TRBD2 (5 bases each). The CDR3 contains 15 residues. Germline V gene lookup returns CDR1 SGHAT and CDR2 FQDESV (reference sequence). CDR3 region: CASSYTGTFSGELFF. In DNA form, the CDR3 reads TGTGCCAGTAGCTATACAGGAACTTTCTCCGGGGAACTGTTTTTT. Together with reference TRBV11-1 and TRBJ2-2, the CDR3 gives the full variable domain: EAEVAQSPRYKITEKSQAVAFWCDPISGHATLYWYRQILGQGPELLVQFQDESVVDDSQLPKDRFSAERLKGVDSTLKIQPAELGDSAMYLCASSYTGTFSGELFFGEGSRLTVL.

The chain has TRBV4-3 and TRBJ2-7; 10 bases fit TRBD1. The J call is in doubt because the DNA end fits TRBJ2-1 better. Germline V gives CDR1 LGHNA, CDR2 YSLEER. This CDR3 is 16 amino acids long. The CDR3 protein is CASSQSGTGESYEQFF. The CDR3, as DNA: TGCGCCAGCAGCCAATCCGGGACAGGGGAATCCTACGAACAGTTCTTC.

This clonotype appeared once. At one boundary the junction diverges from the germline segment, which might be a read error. DNA for the CDR3: TGCGCCAGCAGTGAGTCTGCACGGCAATACAATGAGCAGCTCTTC. Amino acid sequence: CASSESARQYNEQLF. V gene TRBV10-1 combines with J gene TRBJ2-1; D is undetermined. The CDR3 has 15 residues. Germline V lookup: CDR1 WNHNN, CDR2 SYGVQD (reference sequence).

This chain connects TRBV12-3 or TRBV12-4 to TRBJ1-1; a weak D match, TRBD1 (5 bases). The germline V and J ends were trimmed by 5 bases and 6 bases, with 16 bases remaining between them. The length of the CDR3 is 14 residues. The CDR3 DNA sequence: TGTGCCAGCAGTAGACGTCGGGGGTCTGCTGAAGCTTTCTTT. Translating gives CASSRRRGSAEAFF.

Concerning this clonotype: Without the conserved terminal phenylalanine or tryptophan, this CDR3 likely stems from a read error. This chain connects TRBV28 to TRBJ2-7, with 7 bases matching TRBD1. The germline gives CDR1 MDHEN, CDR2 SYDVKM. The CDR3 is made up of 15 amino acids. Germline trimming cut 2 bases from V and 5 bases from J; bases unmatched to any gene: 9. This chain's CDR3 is CASSLERGRFHEQYL. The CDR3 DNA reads TGTGCCAGCAGTTTAGAAAGGGGGCGCTTTCACGAGCAGTACTTG.

This CDR3 is CASSLGGNSAIHF. CDR3 sequence (DNA): TGTGCCAGCTCATTGGGAGGGAATTCAGCCATCCACTTT. The J gene is TRBJ1-6, the V gene TRBV12-3 or TRBV12-4, with D hard to call. V lost 8 bases to trimming and J lost 17 bases, with 22 bases between them. CDR3 length equals 13 residues.

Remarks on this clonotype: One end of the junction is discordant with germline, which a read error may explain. The DNA of the CDR3 is TGCAGCGTTATGGGAACACTAGCGGAAGGTGGTAGTATCGCAGATACACAGTATTTT. This gives the protein CSVMGTLAEGGSIADTQYF. The V and J genes are TRBV29-1 and TRBJ2-3; 8 nucleotides align to TRBD2. Per the germline V gene, CDR1 is SQVTM and CDR2 is ANQGSEA. The CDR3 is 19 amino acids.

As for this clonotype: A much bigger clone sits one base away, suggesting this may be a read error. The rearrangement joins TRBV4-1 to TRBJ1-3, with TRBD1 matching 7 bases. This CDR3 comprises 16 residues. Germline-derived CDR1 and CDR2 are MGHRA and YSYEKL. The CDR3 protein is CASSQGGQRSGNTVYF. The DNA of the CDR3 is TGCGCCAGCAGTCAAGGGGGACAGCGCTCTGGAAACACCGTATATTTT.

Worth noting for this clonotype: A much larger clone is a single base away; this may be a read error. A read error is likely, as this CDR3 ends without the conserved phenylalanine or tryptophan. The CDR3 region is CASRAGTSGYEQYI. CDR3 DNA: TGCGCCAGCAGGGCCGGGACTAGCGGTTACGAGCAGTACATC. V is TRBV5-1 and J is TRBJ2-7; 11 nucleotides line up with TRBD2. V was pared by 5 bases and J by 4 bases, with 5 bases of the junction left unmatched. Germline CDR1 SGHRS, CDR2 YFSETQ. The CDR3 is 14 residues long.

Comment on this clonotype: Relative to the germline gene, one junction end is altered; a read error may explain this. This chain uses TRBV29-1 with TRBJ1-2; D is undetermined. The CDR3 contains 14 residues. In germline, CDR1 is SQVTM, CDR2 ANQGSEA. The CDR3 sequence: CSVKLGRSIYGYSF. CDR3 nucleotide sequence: TGCAGCGTCAAGCTTGGACGGTCGATCTATGGCTACAGCTTC.